Reported below is one TCR beta chain. The protocol was immunoSEQ multiplex PCR, while the TCRdb copy is restricted to in-frame clones and leaves out a portion. The table has about 110,000 clones, approximately 90% seen once; the top ten hold about 7.2%. This record comes from a study of control samples from healthy donors and cancer patients. The J segment lost 1 base and the V segment lost 6 bases, leaving 6 bases of the junction unmatched. The CDR3 covers 15 residues. Germline V gene sequence: CDR1 MNHEY, CDR2 SMNVEV (reference sequence). The sequencing sample was made of blood. The sequence was obtained from a young woman in good health. The chain joins TRBV27 to TRBJ1-5, with 7 bases identical to TRBD1. The CDR3 loop is CASRPMGQSNQPQHF. The DNA of the CDR3 is TGTGCCAGCAGACCCATGGGACAGAGCAATCAGCCCCAGCATTTT.